The 26 T cell receptor beta chains listed next were all sequenced from one sample in a study of blood T cells in healthy people across ages (dated by TCRdb to 2013 to 2016). The library was obtained by 5' RACE. This sample was sequenced with an Illumina HiSeq 2500. A second PCR of roughly 7 to 11 cycles was performed with a sample-barcoded 5' primer and a J-beta primer mix. TCRdb reworked the public reads: Q25 trimming with fastp, MiXCR clone assembly, productive beta chains retained. Under each unique CDR3 protein, matching rows form one entry showing the most common genes and DNA. Across this sample there are nearly 1 million distinct CDR3 sequences, with roughly half seen only once. The ten top clones hold about 21% of the sample. Sequencing input: blood. These receptors were taken from a woman in her sixties in good health.

The chain recombines TRBV12-3 or TRBV12-4 with TRBJ2-2; no firm D call. Trimming shortened V by 3 bases and J by 1 base, and 9 bases separated the two germline ends. This CDR3 spans 15 amino acids. CDR3 residues: CASSLERWNTGELFF. The CDR3 DNA reads TGTGCCAGCAGTTTGGAGCGATGGAACACCGGGGAGCTGTTTTTT.

V gene TRBV28 combines with J gene TRBJ2-7; D gene uncertain. V was shortened by 4 bases and J by 6 bases, with 16 bases between the two germline ends. Germline V gene sequence: CDR1 MDHEN, CDR2 SYDVKM. This CDR3 has 14 residues. CDR3 nucleotide sequence: TGTGCCAGCAGTTCCCCGCCCTACACTGCCGAGCAGTACTTC. Its protein product is CASSSPPYTAEQYF.

The chain carries TRBV29-1 and TRBJ2-2, with 11 bases matching TRBD2. The V gene end was trimmed by 4 bases and the J gene end by 5 bases; junction bases not matched to a gene: 0. The V gene's germline CDR1 is SQVTM and CDR2 ANQGSEA. The CDR3 spans 13 residues. The CDR3 DNA reads as TGCAGCGTTGTAGCGGGAGGGACCGGGGAGCTGTTTTTT. It is translated as CSVVAGGTGELFF.

The chain joins TRBV6-5 to TRBJ2-7, with D perhaps matching TRBD2 (6 bases). The CDR3 runs 16 residues. Germline V gives CDR1 MNHEY, CDR2 SVGAGI. Trimming stripped 0 bases from V and 2 bases from J, with 14 bases between. This CDR3 reads CASSYSGGASAYEQYF. The CDR3 nucleotides are TGTGCCAGCAGTTACTCCGGCGGGGCTAGCGCCTACGAGCAGTACTTC.

Ten or more counts support this clonotype. The J gene is TRBJ1-2, the V gene TRBV6-2 or TRBV6-3; D is possibly TRBD1 (5 bases). CDR3 length: 12 amino acids. CDR1 and CDR2 from the germline V gene are MNHEY and SVGEGT. Trimming left V 6 bases short and J 10 bases short, with 15 bases between. CDR3 loop: CASRRGRRAYTF. CDR3 nucleotide sequence: TGTGCCAGCAGGCGGGGCAGAAGAGCCTACACCTTC.

The rearrangement joins TRBV5-1 to TRBJ2-6; D is uncertain. This CDR3 has 16 residues. Trimming stripped 1 base from V and 0 bases from J, with 8 bases between. CDR1 is SGHRS and CDR2 is YFSETQ in the germline V gene. The CDR3 protein is CASSLLGSSGANVLTF. CDR3 sequence (DNA): TGCGCCAGCAGCTTGCTGGGGTCCTCTGGGGCCAACGTCCTGACTTTC.

This sequence joins TRBV27 and TRBJ2-3, with a tentative D call TRBD1 (6 bases). CDR1 MNHEY and CDR2 SMNVEV come from the germline V gene (reference sequence). The CDR3 is 14 residues long. V was shortened by 3 bases and J by 2 bases, with 9 bases between the two germline ends. Written as DNA, the CDR3 is TGTGCCAGCAGTTTCGACAGGATCACAGATACGCAGTATTTT. It is translated as CASSFDRITDTQYF.

This clonotype was observed a few times. The rearrangement uses TRBV25-1 and TRBJ2-1; tentatively, D is TRBD1 (5 bases). The J call may be mistaken, given a closer DNA end match to TRBJ2-7. Per the germline V gene, CDR1 is MGHDK and CDR2 is SYGVNS. The CDR3 runs 17 residues. This CDR3 reads CASSDLGRSSSYNEQYF. CDR3 coding DNA: TGTGCCAGCAGTGACCTGGGGCGGAGCAGCTCCTACAATGAGCAGTACTTC.

The chain recombines TRBV6-1 with TRBJ1-5, with 7 bases matching TRBD1. This CDR3 region has 15 residues. Germline V gene lookup returns CDR1 MNHNS and CDR2 SASEGT. Trimming at V came to 3 bases and at J to 9 bases, leaving 11 bases not matched to a gene. The CDR3 reads CASSETGTATRPQHF. The CDR3 region has the DNA TGTGCCAGCAGTGAGACCGGGACAGCCACAAGGCCCCAGCATTTT.

This clonotype was detected ten times or more. The genes are TRBV29-1 and TRBJ2-7; D gene uncertain. Germline V gene lookup returns CDR1 SQVTM and CDR2 ANQGSEA. This CDR3 spans 12 amino acids. V lost 3 bases and J 5 bases, leaving 11 bases between the germline ends. This CDR3 reads CSVDADSDEQYF. The CDR3 bases are TGCAGCGTTGACGCGGATTCGGACGAGCAGTACTTC.

The chain combines TRBV18 with TRBJ2-2; 7 nucleotides agree with TRBD1. Trimming removed 2 bases from V and 5 bases from J; junction bases left unmatched: 2. CDR1 KGHSH and CDR2 LQKENI come from the germline V gene. The CDR3 is 14 residues long. Here the CDR3 reads CASSPETGTGELFF. In DNA form, the CDR3 reads TGTGCCAGCTCACCAGAGACAGGGACCGGGGAGCTGTTTTTT.

This clonotype was recorded a few times. CDR3 sequence reads: CSARDAPSSYNEQFF. CDR3 nucleotides: TGCAGTGCTAGAGACGCCCCCAGCTCCTACAATGAGCAGTTCTTC. This chain connects TRBV20-1 to TRBJ2-1; no reliable D call. The CDR3 runs to 15 residues. V lost 0 bases to trimming and J lost 0 bases, with 9 bases between them. Germline CDR1 and CDR2: DFQATT and SNEGSKA (reference sequence).

This clonotype was observed a few times. The chain is built from TRBV18 and TRBJ1-5; D is ambiguous. Trimming took off 3 bases at V and 1 base at J, with 13 bases between the two ends. The CDR3 loop spans 16 amino acids. CDR1 KGHSH and CDR2 LQKENI come from the germline V gene. The CDR3 is CASSPREGLSNQPQHF. The DNA of the CDR3 is TGTGCCAGCTCACCGAGGGAAGGGTTAAGCAATCAGCCCCAGCATTTT.

The rearrangement joins TRBV6-1 to TRBJ2-4, with a weak D call TRBD2 (6 bases). The germline V gene encodes CDR1 MNHNS and CDR2 SASEGT. V dropped 1 base and J dropped 4 bases, with 20 bases sitting between them. The CDR3 runs to 18 residues. The DNA for the CDR3 is TGTGCCAGCAGTGAAGATGGAGGGGTATTGAGCCGGAAAAACATTCAGTACTTC. Its translation: CASSEDGGVLSRKNIQYF.

V usage is TRBV5-1 and J usage is TRBJ2-6; TRBD1 matches 12 bases. The CDR3 totals 19 residues. Trimming removed 2 bases from V and 4 bases from J; junction bases left unmatched: 10. Looked up from germline, CDR1 is SGHRS and CDR2 is YFSETQ. CDR3 region: CASSFTPGTGGQGANVLTF. CDR3 bases: TGCGCCAGCAGCTTTACTCCCGGGACAGGGGGCCAAGGGGCCAACGTCCTGACTTTC.

This clonotype showed up just a few times. The J gene is TRBJ1-4, the V gene TRBV12-3 or TRBV12-4; no clear D. This CDR3 has 14 residues. V gave up 3 bases and J gave up 8 bases, with 13 bases separating them. CDR3 sequence: CASSLVGPGEKLFF. For the CDR3, the DNA is TGTGCCAGCAGTTTGGTGGGCCCGGGGGAAAAACTGTTTTTT.

This clonotype has just one count. The chain links TRBV27 to TRBJ2-1, with TRBD2 matching 10 bases. This CDR3 is built from 17 residues. The ends lost 3 bases at V and 1 base at J; junction bases unmatched: 6. Germline V gene data show CDR1 as MNHEY and CDR2 as SMNVEV (reference sequence). The CDR3 spells CASSFLASGGSYNEQFF. The CDR3 bases are TGTGCCAGCAGTTTCTTGGCTAGCGGGGGATCCTACAATGAGCAGTTCTTC.

The J gene is TRBJ2-7, the V gene TRBV28; D may correspond to TRBD1 or TRBD2 (5 bases each). CDR3 length equals 17 residues. Germline V gene data show CDR1 as MDHEN and CDR2 as SYDVKM. V was shortened by 9 bases and J by 3 bases, with 27 bases between the two germline ends. The CDR3 DNA reads as TGTGCCAGTGGGGGTTTTAACTTAGGGAGAGGACTCTACGAGCAGTACTTC. Amino acid sequence: CASGGFNLGRGLYEQYF.

A few counts support this clonotype. The chain has TRBV12-3 or TRBV12-4 and TRBJ2-5, with 10 bases that match TRBD1. The CDR3 runs to 15 residues. The V gene end was trimmed by 4 bases and the J gene end by 5 bases; junction bases not matched to a gene: 7. DNA of the CDR3: TGTGCCAGCAGTTCCCGACAGGGGGCTTTCGAGACCCAGTACTTC. Protein sequence: CASSSRQGAFETQYF.

The J gene is TRBJ1-6, the V gene TRBV25-1; D is uncertain. V lost 4 bases, J lost 7 bases, and 11 bases lay in between. The CDR3 is 14 residues long. Per germline, CDR1 MGHDK and CDR2 SYGVNS. This CDR3 is CASSGRTANSPLHF. The CDR3 bases are TGTGCCAGCAGTGGGAGGACGGCCAATTCACCCCTCCACTTT.

The rearrangement links TRBV5-6 to TRBJ2-4, with 8 bases lining up with TRBD1. This CDR3 is 15 amino acids long. J was trimmed by 3 bases and V by 3 bases; bases with no gene match: 5. Per germline, CDR1 SGHDT and CDR2 YYEEEE. As DNA, the CDR3 is TGTGCCAGCAGCTACATGACAGGGGACAAAAACATTCAGTACTTC. It encodes CASSYMTGDKNIQYF.

In this sample, this clonotype turned up a few times. The chain has TRBV2 and TRBJ2-7; maybe TRBD1 (5 bases). The CDR3 runs 15 residues. Trimming cost V 7 bases and J 2 bases, with 18 bases left between them. In germline, CDR1 is SNHLY, CDR2 FYNNEI. This chain's CDR3 is CASKTAPLGPYEQYF. In nucleotides, the CDR3 is TGTGCCAGCAAGACAGCCCCACTGGGGCCCTACGAGCAGTACTTC.

With respect to this clonotype: The junction and the germline gene differ at one end; a read error may be behind it. CDR3 bases: TGTGTCAGCAGCCGGGGGACAGGAAGAGATGACACAGATACGCAGTATTTT. Amino acid sequence: CVSSRGTGRDDTDTQYF. The V and J genes are TRBV4-2 and TRBJ2-3, with 8 bases matching TRBD1. The CDR3 runs to 17 residues. Germline CDR1 is LGHNA and CDR2 is YNFKEQ.

The chain uses TRBV4-1 and TRBJ1-1, with 7 bases matching TRBD1. The CDR3 runs to 20 residues. After removal of 1 base from V and 2 bases from J, the junction contained 19 bases not matched to a gene. Germline V gene data show CDR1 as MGHRA and CDR2 as YSYEKL. In nucleotides, the CDR3 is TGCGCCAGCAGCCAAGCCGTCCCCAGACAAGGTACAGGGGATAACACTGAAGCTTTCTTT. It codes for CASSQAVPRQGTGDNTEAFF.

This sequence joins TRBV28 and TRBJ1-5, with a weak D call TRBD1 (6 bases). Germline V CDR1 and CDR2: MDHEN, SYDVKM. V lost 3 bases, J lost 3 bases, and 12 bases lay in between. The length of the CDR3 is 15 residues. The CDR3 DNA reads TGTGCCAGCAGTTTTTCGGGGGGGGCCAATCAGCCCCAGCATTTT. It translates to CASSFSGGANQPQHF.

This clonotype was counted once. The chain uses TRBV4-3 and TRBJ2-1; TRBD2 matches 9 bases. Germline trimming cut 4 bases from V and 5 bases from J; bases unmatched to any gene: 12. Germline values: CDR1 LGHNA, CDR2 YSLEER. This CDR3 has 17 amino acids. The CDR3 nucleotides are TGCGCCAGCAGCCGTCTCTCAGAGGCTAGCGGGGACAATGAGCAGTTCTTC. This gives the protein CASSRLSEASGDNEQFF.